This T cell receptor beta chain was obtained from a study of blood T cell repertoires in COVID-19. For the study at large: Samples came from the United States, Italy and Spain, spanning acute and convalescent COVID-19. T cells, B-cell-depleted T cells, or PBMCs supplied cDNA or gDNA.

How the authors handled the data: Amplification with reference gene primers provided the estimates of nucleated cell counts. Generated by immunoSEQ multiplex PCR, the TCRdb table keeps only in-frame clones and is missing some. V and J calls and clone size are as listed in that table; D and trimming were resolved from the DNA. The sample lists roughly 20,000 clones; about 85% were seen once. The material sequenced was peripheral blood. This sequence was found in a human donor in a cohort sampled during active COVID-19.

The CDR3 loop is CASSSGTSGRAFDEQFF. The DNA for the CDR3 is TGTGCCAGCAGTTCCGGGACTAGCGGGAGGGCCTTCGATGAGCAGTTCTTC. The chain has TRBV28 and TRBJ2-1; TRBD2 matches at 16 bases. CDR1 and CDR2 from the germline V gene are MDHEN and SYDVKM. CDR3 length equals 17 residues. The V and J ends lost 4 bases and 8 bases, in that order; junction bases with no gene match: 8.